This entry features one TCR beta chain sequence. These data come from a study of blood T cell repertoires in COVID-19. Background on the study: The United States, Italy and Spain provided the acute and convalescent COVID-19 samples.

TCRdb keeps only in-frame clones here, not all; method: immunoSEQ multiplex PCR. The profile shows tens of thousands of clones, about 90% of them singletons. This receptor was identified in a woman at least 80 years old in a cohort sampled during active or convalescent COVID-19. The sequencing input was peripheral blood.

CDR3 coding DNA: TGCAGCGTTGCCGATTTACTGACAGTTACTAACTATGGCTACACCTTC. Amino acid sequence: CSVADLLTVTNYGYTF. The rearrangement joins TRBV29-1 to TRBJ1-2, with D possibly matching TRBD1 (5 bases). In germline, CDR1 is SQVTM, CDR2 ANQGSEA. V lost 4 bases and J lost 0, with 18 bases in between. The CDR3 sequence is 16 residues long.